The clone carrying this TCR beta chain was detected a few times. From germline, CDR1 is DFQATT and CDR2 SNEGSKA (reference sequence). CDR3 length equals 11 residues. With 3 bases clipped from V and 6 bases from J, the junction kept 2 bases outside the gene matches. Here immunoSEQ multiplex PCR was the method, and the copy in TCRdb shows in-frame clones only, minus some. The sample shows tens of thousands of clones, around 75% of them seen only once. This sample stems from a study of T cell clones after liver transplantation. The chain couples TRBV20-1 to TRBJ2-7, with 7 bases lining up with TRBD1. This clonotype was obtained from a human donor who received a liver transplant. Sequencing used CD4+ T cells from blood, obtained before liver transplant. CDR3: CSARAGGEQYF. Here the CDR3 DNA reads TGCAGTGCTAGGGCAGGGGGCGAGCAGTACTTC.